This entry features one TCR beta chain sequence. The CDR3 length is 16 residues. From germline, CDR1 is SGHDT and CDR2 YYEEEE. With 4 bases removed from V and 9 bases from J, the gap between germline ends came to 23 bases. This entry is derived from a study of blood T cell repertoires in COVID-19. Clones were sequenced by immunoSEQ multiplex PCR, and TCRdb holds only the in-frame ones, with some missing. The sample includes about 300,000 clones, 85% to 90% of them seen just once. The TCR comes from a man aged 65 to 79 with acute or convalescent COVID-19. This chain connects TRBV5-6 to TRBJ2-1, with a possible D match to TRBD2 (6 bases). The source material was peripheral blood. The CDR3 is CASSPIETRLGGEQFF. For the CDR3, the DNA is TGTGCCAGCAGCCCAATCGAGACAAGGCTGGGGGGTGAGCAGTTCTTC.